The 18 T cell receptor beta chains listed next were all sequenced from one sample in a study of CD8+ T cells in alopecia areata. Extracted RNA was reverse transcribed into cDNA, the sequencing template. Data came from immunoSEQ multiplex PCR; TCRdb stores just in-frame clones and leaves some out. The sample holds some 170,000 clones; 65% to 75% are singletons and the top ten take 9.5% to 12%. The sequencing used CD8+ T cells sorted from blood, collected at week 0. The receptors derive from a human donor with alopecia areata.

This chain uses TRBV7-9 with TRBJ2-7; the match to TRBD1 covers 7 bases. Losses at the gene ends were 1 base for V and 6 bases for J; bases not matched to a gene: 6. CDR3 length: 14 residues. CDR1 is SEHNR and CDR2 is FQNEAQ in the germline V gene (reference sequence). The CDR3 is CASSLGTGVGEQYF. The CDR3 nucleotides are TGTGCCAGCAGCTTAGGAACAGGGGTGGGCGAGCAGTACTTC.

V and J are TRBV5-1 and TRBJ2-7; 7 bases align to TRBD1. Germline trimming cut 4 bases from V and 3 bases from J; bases unmatched to any gene: 7. There are 14 residues in the CDR3. In germline, CDR1 is SGHRS, CDR2 YFSETQ. Here the CDR3 reads CASSLRDSHYEQYF. CDR3 nucleotide sequence: TGCGCCAGCAGCCTCCGGGACAGCCACTACGAGCAGTACTTC.

This clone was picked up a small number of times. DNA for the CDR3: TGTGCCACTTGCCCCCTAGCCTTGGGCTCCTACAATGAGCAGTTCTTC. Translation gives CATCPLALGSYNEQFF. This chain uses TRBV10-3 with TRBJ2-1; a weak D match, TRBD2 (5 bases). The CDR3 spans 16 residues. Germline V gene lookup returns CDR1 ENHRY and CDR2 SYGVKD. Trimming pared 10 bases from V and 0 bases from J, leaving 19 bases between.

The gene calls are TRBV10-3 and TRBJ2-3, with a weak D call TRBD2 (7 bases). The CDR3 sequence is 13 residues long. Germline V CDR1 and CDR2: ENHRY, SYGVKD. Trimming pared 8 bases from V and 4 bases from J, leaving 13 bases between. The CDR3 loop is CAILGGRPDTQYF. In nucleotides, the CDR3 is TGTGCCATCTTGGGGGGGCGGCCAGATACGCAGTATTTT.

J is TRBJ1-4 and V is TRBV5-1; D may be TRBD1 (5 bases). V was shortened by 2 bases and J by 0 bases, with 11 bases between the two germline ends. In germline, CDR1 is SGHRS, CDR2 YFSETQ. This CDR3 comprises 16 residues. The CDR3 DNA follows: TGCGCCAGCAGCTTAGGGGACGGTGCAACTAATGAAAAACTGTTTTTT. Its translation: CASSLGDGATNEKLFF.

The rearrangement links TRBV27 to TRBJ1-1; no clear D gene. V was pared by 5 bases and J by 0 bases, with 13 bases between. Looked up from germline, CDR1 is MNHEY and CDR2 is SMNVEV (reference sequence). The CDR3 loop spans 15 amino acids. CDR3: CASSVAVTVNTEAFF. The CDR3 DNA follows: TGTGCCAGCAGTGTAGCTGTGACGGTGAACACTGAAGCTTTCTTT.

The chain joins TRBV27 to TRBJ2-7; no firm D call. V was pared by 6 bases and J by 7 bases, with 13 bases between. This CDR3 contains 12 residues. The germline V gene has CDR1 MNHEY and CDR2 SMNVEV (reference sequence). This chain's CDR3 is CASRAPSFEQYF. DNA for the CDR3: TGTGCCAGCAGAGCACCCTCGTTTGAGCAGTACTTC.

The chain couples TRBV2 to TRBJ1-2, with D possibly matching TRBD1 (6 bases). The V and J ends lost 3 bases and 3 bases respectively, with 14 bases between them. The CDR3 extends over 15 amino acids. Germline assignment: CDR1 SNHLY and CDR2 FYNNEI. In nucleotides, the CDR3 is TGTGCCAGCAGTGACGGGGGGGCTGAGGACTATGGCTACACCTTC. Translation gives CASSDGGAEDYGYTF.

The chain carries TRBV2 and TRBJ2-5, with TRBD1 as a possible D gene (5 bases). The ends were cut back, 10 bases at V and 1 base at J, with 13 bases in the middle. The germline V gene has CDR1 SNHLY and CDR2 FYNNEI. The CDR3 sequence is 13 residues long. The CDR3 bases are TGTGCCAACTACAGGACCACCCAAGAGACCCAGTACTTC. This codes for CANYRTTQETQYF.

The J gene is TRBJ2-7, the V gene TRBV7-9, with D possibly matching TRBD2 (6 bases). The CDR3 has 16 residues. The V gene lost 5 bases and the J gene lost 0 bases, with 17 bases spanning the gap. Germline-derived CDR1 and CDR2 are SEHNR and FQNEAQ (reference sequence). CDR3 bases: TGTGCCAGCAGCCGTCAGGGAGGTTTAACCTCCTACGAGCAGTACTTC. This gives the protein CASSRQGGLTSYEQYF.

V gene TRBV29-1 combines with J gene TRBJ2-3, with 9 positions matching TRBD1. Germline CDR1 reads SQVTM; CDR2 reads ANQGSEA. The length of the CDR3 is 15 residues. J gave up 4 bases and V 6 bases, and 11 bases lay outside the gene matches. CDR3 loop: CSVEPGQGTADTQYF. In nucleotides, the CDR3 is TGCAGCGTCGAACCGGGACAGGGTACTGCAGATACGCAGTATTTT.

The chain uses TRBV10-3 and TRBJ1-2, with D hard to call. Germline V gene lookup returns CDR1 ENHRY and CDR2 SYGVKD. Trimming cost V 7 bases and J 8 bases, with 14 bases left between them. The CDR3 length is 12 residues. CDR3 nucleotides: TGTGCCATCAAAAAACCCGATGGGGGCTACACCTTC. It translates to CAIKKPDGGYTF.

The CDR3 loop reads CAWSRTTDTQYF. The CDR3 nucleotides read TGTGCCTGGAGTAGGACAACAGATACGCAGTATTTT. The chain uses TRBV30 and TRBJ2-3, with a weak D call TRBD1 (5 bases). This CDR3 has 12 residues. Per the germline V gene, CDR1 is GTSNPN and CDR2 is SVGIG (reference sequence). Trimming stripped 2 bases from V and 3 bases from J, with 6 bases between.

This clone was recorded many times. Other DNA sequences from this sample encode an identical CDR3 as well. V gene TRBV30 combines with J gene TRBJ1-5; no clear D gene. From germline, CDR1 is GTSNPN and CDR2 SVGIG (reference sequence). Trimming took off 2 bases at V and 4 bases at J, with 9 bases between the two ends. This CDR3 has 13 residues. In DNA, the CDR3 is TGTGCCTGGAGTACGGGATCGAATCAGCCCCAGCATTTT. It specifies CAWSTGSNQPQHF.

This clone has more than one count but fewer than ten. The chain recombines TRBV15 with TRBJ2-7, with D possibly matching TRBD1 (6 bases). CDR3 length: 13 residues. V dropped 2 bases and J dropped 7 bases, with 12 bases sitting between them. Germline-derived CDR1 and CDR2 are LNHNV and YYDKDF (reference sequence). CDR3 residues: CATSRQGSTEQYF. Here the CDR3 DNA reads TGTGCCACCAGCAGACAGGGGTCGACGGAGCAGTACTTC.

The V call is TRBV4-1, the J call TRBJ1-2, with TRBD1 matching over 9 bases. There are 15 residues in the CDR3. Trimming removed 3 bases from V and 5 bases from J; junction bases left unmatched: 7. Per the germline V gene, CDR1 is MGHRA and CDR2 is YSYEKL. CDR3 in amino acids: CASSHMPGTGYGYTF. The CDR3 DNA reads as TGCGCCAGCAGCCATATGCCCGGGACAGGGTATGGCTACACCTTC.

As DNA, the CDR3 is TGTGCCAGCAGTGATTGGTCAGGGAGTCTTGGCTACACCTTC. Protein product: CASSDWSGSLGYTF. The rearrangement joins TRBV2 to TRBJ1-2, with a weak D call TRBD1 (5 bases). The CDR3 is made up of 14 amino acids. Trimming stripped 3 bases from V and 7 bases from J, with 15 bases between. From germline, CDR1 is SNHLY and CDR2 FYNNEI.

Only a few counts were recorded for this clone. This chain joins TRBV5-1 and TRBJ2-5; 7 bases map to TRBD2. Germline-derived CDR1 and CDR2 are SGHRS and YFSETQ. This CDR3 spans 13 amino acids. V shed 1 base, J shed 5 bases, and the junction held 2 bases outside the gene matches. This CDR3 reads CASSLSGAETQYF. The DNA of the CDR3 is TGCGCCAGCAGCTTGAGCGGGGCTGAGACCCAGTACTTC.